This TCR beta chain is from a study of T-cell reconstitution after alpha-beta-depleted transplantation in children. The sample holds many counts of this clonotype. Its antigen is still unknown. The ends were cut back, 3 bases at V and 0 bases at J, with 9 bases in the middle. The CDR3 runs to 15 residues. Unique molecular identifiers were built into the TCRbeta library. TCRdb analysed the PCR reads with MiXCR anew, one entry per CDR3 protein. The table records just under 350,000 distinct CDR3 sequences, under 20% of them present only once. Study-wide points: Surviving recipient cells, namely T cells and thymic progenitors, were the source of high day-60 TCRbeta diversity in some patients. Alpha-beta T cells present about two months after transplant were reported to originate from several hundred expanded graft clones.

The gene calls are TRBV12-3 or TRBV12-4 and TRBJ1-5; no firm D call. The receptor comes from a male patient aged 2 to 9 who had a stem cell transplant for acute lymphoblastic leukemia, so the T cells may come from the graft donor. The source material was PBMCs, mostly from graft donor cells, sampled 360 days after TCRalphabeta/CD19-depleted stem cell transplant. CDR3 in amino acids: CASSFRFGSNQPQHF. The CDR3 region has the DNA TGTGCCAGCAGTTTTCGTTTTGGTAGCAATCAGCCCCAGCATTTT.